Below are 3 T cell receptor beta chains sequenced from a single sample in a study of neoadjuvant nivolumab and ipilimumab in lung cancer. Clones were sequenced by immunoSEQ multiplex PCR, and TCRdb holds only the in-frame ones, with some missing. The data show 8,500 to 10,000 clones, over 75% seen once. The starting material was tumor tissue, obtained after neoadjuvant nivolumab, alone or with ipilimumab, at or shortly before surgery. Receptors originate from an adult with non-small cell lung cancer.

The CDR3 sequence: CSARWGLSEAFF. In nucleotides, the CDR3 is TGCAGCGCAAGGTGGGGTCTCTCTGAAGCTTTCTTT. This chain uses TRBV29-1 with TRBJ1-1; D gene unclear. The germline V gene has CDR1 SQVTM and CDR2 ANQGSEA. V lost 7 bases to trimming and J lost 6 bases, with 15 bases between them. The CDR3 is 12 amino acids. The entire variable domain, with the rest obtained from reference TRBV29-1 and TRBJ1-1, is as follows: SAVISQKPSRDICQRGTSLTIQCQVDSQVTMMFWYRQQPGQSLTLIATANQGSEATYESGFVIDKFPISRPNLTFSTLTVSNMSPEDSSIYLCSARWGLSEAFFGQGTRLTVV.

This chain uses TRBV9 with TRBJ2-5; D is possibly TRBD2 (7 bases). V was pared by 2 bases and J by 3 bases, with 14 bases between. This CDR3 has 15 amino acids. The germline gives CDR1 SGDLS, CDR2 YYNGEE. CDR3 sequence: CASSVAGGLEETQYF. CDR3 sequence (DNA): TGTGCCAGCAGCGTGGCCGGGGGGCTAGAAGAGACCCAGTACTTC.

This chain links TRBV4-2 with TRBJ1-2; D call uncertain. Germline V CDR1 and CDR2: LGHNA, YNFKEQ. The CDR3 sequence is 14 residues long. Trimming pared 0 bases from V and 2 bases from J, leaving 7 bases between. The CDR3 DNA reads as TGTGCCAGCAGCCAAGATACCGGGAACTATGGCTACACCTTC. Translated, it gives CASSQDTGNYGYTF.